This entry lists 31 T cell receptor beta chains sequenced from one sample in a study of blood T cell repertoires in COVID-19. Using immunoSEQ multiplex PCR, the repertoire was profiled, and TCRdb retains in-frame clones only, with some absent. The sample carries approximately 330,000 clones, under 90% recorded once. The sample was PBMCs or T cells enriched from blood (not recorded which). The receptors derive from a woman under 40 who had recovered from COVID-19.

The rearrangement uses TRBV3-1 (or the pseudogene TRBV3-2) and TRBJ2-5; D might be TRBD2 (5 bases). The CDR3 loop spans 15 amino acids. Per the germline V gene, CDR1 is LGHDT and CDR2 is YNNKEL (reference sequence). V was shortened by 5 bases and J by 0 bases, with 13 bases between the two germline ends. The CDR3 bases are TGTGCCAGCAGCACCTTTGAGGGAAACCAAGAGACCCAGTACTTC. It specifies CASSTFEGNQETQYF.

This clone was counted many times. This chain links TRBV19 with TRBJ1-6; 12 nucleotides align to TRBD1. Germline V gives CDR1 LNHDA, CDR2 SQIVND (reference sequence). The CDR3 length is 19 residues. V lost 4 bases to trimming and J lost 9 bases; unmatched junction nucleotides: 16. In nucleotides, the CDR3 is TGTGCCAGTAGTAAATACTCCGGGACAGGGGGCGAAGTTGGTTCACCCCTCCACTTT. It specifies CASSKYSGTGGEVGSPLHF.

This chain links TRBV5-1 with TRBJ1-2; TRBD1 might be the D (6 bases). V lost 4 bases to trimming and J lost 5 bases, with 12 bases between them. This CDR3 has 13 amino acids. CDR1 SGHRS and CDR2 YFSETQ come from the germline V gene. CDR3 sequence: CASSPDSRYGYTF. As DNA, the CDR3 is TGCGCCAGCAGCCCGGACAGCAGATATGGCTACACCTTC.

The V gene is TRBV30, the J gene TRBJ1-6; 10 bases line up with TRBD1. The germline V gene has CDR1 GTSNPN and CDR2 SVGIG (reference sequence). V trimming: 3 bases; J trimming: 10 bases; junction bases outside the gene matches: 9. This CDR3 is 15 amino acids long. The CDR3 bases are TGTGCCTGGAGCGGCCGGGACAGGGGAGGGTCACCCCTCCACTTT. It is translated as CAWSGRDRGGSPLHF.

Worth noting for this clone: This sample also contains other DNA sequences that code for the same CDR3. The V and J genes are TRBV19 and TRBJ2-7; D may be TRBD2 (5 bases). Germline CDR1 and CDR2: LNHDA and SQIVND (reference sequence). Trimming pared 5 bases from V and 4 bases from J, leaving 9 bases between. The CDR3 sequence is 12 residues long. CDR3 amino acids: CASSYRGYEQYF. DNA for the CDR3: TGTGCCAGTAGTTATCGGGGATACGAGCAGTACTTC.

This chain uses TRBV10-3 with TRBJ1-1; 7 bases line up with TRBD1. CDR3 length equals 15 residues. Germline V gene lookup returns CDR1 ENHRY and CDR2 SYGVKD. After removal of 2 bases from V and 3 bases from J, the junction contained 6 bases not matched to a gene. The CDR3 bases are TGTGCCATCAGTGAGCAGGGGGGCGCGTACACTGAAGCTTTCTTT. Amino acid sequence: CAISEQGGAYTEAFF.

A remark on this clone: Other DNA sequences from this sample encode an identical CDR3 as well. The chain couples TRBV5-6 to TRBJ1-5; TRBD1 might be the D (5 bases). The CDR3 runs to 14 residues. Germline V gene data show CDR1 as SGHDT and CDR2 as YYEEEE. V was cut by 0 bases and J by 5 bases, with 9 bases left in between. CDR3: CASSLGQGYQPQHF. The CDR3 DNA reads as TGTGCCAGCAGCTTGGGCCAGGGATATCAGCCCCAGCATTTT.

The chain is built from TRBV18 and TRBJ1-4; TRBD1 aligns across 12 bases. CDR3 length: 15 amino acids. V gave up 6 bases and J gave up 8 bases; unmatched junction bases: 7. Looked up from germline, CDR1 is KGHSH and CDR2 is LQKENI. The CDR3 region has the DNA TGTGCCAGCTCCCCTGGGACAGGGGGCTTCGAAAAACTGTTTTTT. Its protein is CASSPGTGGFEKLFF.

On this clone: This sample includes further DNA sequences coding for the same CDR3. J is TRBJ1-2 and V is TRBV11-2; D may be TRBD1 (5 bases). Between the trimmed V and J ends, which lost 1 base and 4 bases, there was a span of 7 bases. The CDR3 covers 13 residues. Germline CDR1 is SGHAT and CDR2 is FQNNGV. In nucleotides, the CDR3 is TGTGCCAGCAGCTTAGGCCAGGGCTATGGCTACACCTTC. Translation: CASSLGQGYGYTF.

The chain uses TRBV5-8 and TRBJ1-5; D may be TRBD1 (5 bases). CDR1 SGHTS and CDR2 YDEGEE come from the germline V gene. V was clipped by 4 bases and J by 1 base, with 15 bases between them. The CDR3 is 16 amino acids. The CDR3 protein is CASSPPGLRSNQPQHF. The CDR3 DNA reads TGTGCCAGCAGCCCACCGGGACTGAGGAGCAATCAGCCCCAGCATTTT. Complete variable domain (other parts from reference TRBV5-8 and TRBJ1-5): EAGVTQSPTHLIKTRGQQATLRCSPISGHTSVYWYQQALGLGLQFLLWYDEGEERNRGNFPPRFSGRQFPNYSSELNVNALELEDSALYLCASSPPGLRSNQPQHFGDGTRLSIL.

V and J are TRBV11-2 and TRBJ2-7, with TRBD2 matching over 10 bases. From germline, CDR1 is SGHAT and CDR2 FQNNGV. V was clipped by 6 bases and J by 2 bases; unmatched bases: 1. The CDR3 covers 13 residues. In DNA, the CDR3 is TGTGCCAGCAGGGGACTAGCGACCTACGAGCAGTACTTC. Residues: CASRGLATYEQYF.

The chain carries TRBV3-1 (or the pseudogene TRBV3-2) and TRBJ2-4; a possible D gene is TRBD2 (6 bases). This CDR3 is built from 13 residues. Germline CDR1 reads LGHDT; CDR2 reads YNNKEL (reference sequence). Trimming took off 3 bases at V and 9 bases at J, with 12 bases between the two ends. CDR3 sequence: CASSHATSSIQYF. Written as DNA, the CDR3 is TGTGCCAGCAGCCATGCGACTAGTTCCATTCAGTACTTC.

This chain uses TRBV7-2 with TRBJ2-2; D call uncertain. The CDR3 loop spans 14 amino acids. Germline lookup yields CDR1 SGHTA and CDR2 FQGNSA. The ends were cut back, 4 bases at V and 3 bases at J, with 9 bases in the middle. The CDR3 sequence is CASSSRTDTGELFF. Here the CDR3 DNA reads TGTGCCAGCAGCTCCCGAACAGACACCGGGGAGCTGTTTTTT.

This clone was recorded once. This chain connects TRBV5-1 to TRBJ1-1; D possibly corresponds to TRBD1 (6 bases). The length of the CDR3 is 14 residues. The V end lost 1 base, the J end lost 5 bases, and 12 bases lay between the germline ends. CDR1 and CDR2 from the germline V gene are SGHRS and YFSETQ. This CDR3 reads CASSLSQGGTEAFF. DNA for the CDR3: TGCGCCAGCAGCTTGTCACAGGGTGGGACTGAAGCTTTCTTT.

This chain uses TRBV3-1 (or the pseudogene TRBV3-2) with TRBJ2-2, with D unresolved. Germline V gene data show CDR1 as LGHDT and CDR2 as YNNKEL (reference sequence). The CDR3 spans 15 residues. V was cut by 1 base and J by 1 base, with 7 bases left in between. CDR3: CASSQGVMNTGELFF. The CDR3 DNA reads TGTGCCAGCAGCCAAGGAGTGATGAACACCGGGGAGCTGTTTTTT.

This clone has a handful of counts. The CDR3 sequence is CASSSKPRGTEAFF. DNA of the CDR3: TGTGCCAGCAGTTCGAAGCCCAGGGGGACTGAAGCTTTCTTT. The chain employs TRBV6-5 and TRBJ1-1, with 7 bases that match TRBD1. Losses at the gene ends were 4 bases for V and 5 bases for J; bases not matched to a gene: 7. From germline, CDR1 is MNHEY and CDR2 SVGAGI. There are 14 residues in the CDR3.

This clone has just one count. The chain carries TRBV6-5 and TRBJ1-1; no reliable D call. CDR3 length: 13 residues. Trimming removed 8 bases at V and 3 bases at J, with 13 bases between. Looked up from germline, CDR1 is MNHEY and CDR2 is SVGAGI. The CDR3 sequence: CASSGGRDTEAFF. The DNA of the CDR3 is TGTGCCAGCTCCGGCGGGCGGGACACTGAAGCTTTCTTT.

V and J are TRBV7-6 and TRBJ2-3, with TRBD1 identical over 9 bases. Germline-derived CDR1 and CDR2 are SGHVS and FNYEAQ. V gave up 5 bases and J gave up 3 bases; unmatched junction bases: 6. This CDR3 has 15 residues. As DNA, the CDR3 is TGTGCCAGCAGCGCCGGGACAGGGATAACAGATACGCAGTATTTT. This encodes CASSAGTGITDTQYF.

This clone was counted a single time. This sequence joins TRBV5-1 and TRBJ2-1, with TRBD2 identical over 16 bases. Looked up from germline, CDR1 is SGHRS and CDR2 is YFSETQ. V lost 3 bases and J lost 6; bases outside the gene matches: 6. The CDR3 contains 17 residues. Here the CDR3 DNA reads TGCGCCAGCAGCTCGGGACTAGCGGGAGGGCCTGGCAATGAGCAGTTCTTC. The encoded protein is CASSSGLAGGPGNEQFF. The complete variable domain, with remaining parts taken from reference TRBV5-1 and TRBJ2-1, reads KAGVTQTPRYLIKTRGQQVTLSCSPISGHRSVSWYQQTPGQGLQFLFEYFSETQRNKGNFPGRFSGRQFSNSRSEMNVSTLELGDSALYLCASSSGLAGGPGNEQFFGPGTRLTVL.

This clone has only a few counts. The same CDR3 arises from other DNA sequences in this sample as well. V and J are TRBV5-4 and TRBJ2-1; possible D gene TRBD2, 5 bases. CDR1 is SGHNT and CDR2 is YYREEE in the germline V gene (reference sequence). V was pared by 1 base and J by 0 bases, with 5 bases between. This CDR3 is 14 amino acids long. The CDR3 DNA reads TGTGCCAGCAGCTTGACTAGCTCCTACAATGAGCAGTTCTTC. Translating it yields CASSLTSSYNEQFF. Full variable domain (remainder filled in from reference TRBV5-4 and TRBJ2-1): ETGVTQSPTHLIKTRGQQVTLRCSSQSGHNTVSWYQQALGQGPQFIFQYYREEENGRGNFPPRFSGLQFPNYSSELNVNALELDDSALYLCASSLTSSYNEQFFGPGTRLTVL.

This chain links TRBV5-4 with TRBJ2-2, with 12 bases that match TRBD2. The V segment lost 4 bases and the J segment 4 bases; nucleotides outside the gene matches: 5. Germline V gene lookup returns CDR1 SGHNT and CDR2 YYREEE (reference sequence). This CDR3 is built from 16 residues. CDR3 in DNA: TGTGCCAGCAGCCTCGGACTAGCGGGGAGCACCGGGGAGCTGTTTTTT. It encodes CASSLGLAGSTGELFF.

The chain's CDR3 is CASSERLWQGVILVEQYF. As DNA, the CDR3 is TGTGCCAGCAGTGAAAGATTGTGGCAGGGGGTAATTTTGGTGGAGCAGTACTTC. The genes are TRBV2 and TRBJ2-7; 7 bases agree with TRBD1. The V gene end was trimmed by 2 bases and the J gene end by 7 bases; junction bases not matched to a gene: 20. The CDR3 spans 18 residues. Germline CDR1 and CDR2: SNHLY and FYNNEI.

Regarding this clone: The CDR3 does not end in the conserved phenylalanine or tryptophan, so this is likely a read error. The DNA is left out, because the CDR3 cannot be placed on it with certainty; the CDR3 is given as TCRdb lists it. The CDR3 loop reads CATSDPNDDRTPDYCA. The chain employs TRBV24-1 and TRBJ2-7; the table's TRBD1 call for D was not verified on the DNA. CDR1 is KGHDR, CDR2 SFDVKD, per germline. Including both end residues, the CDR3 is 16 amino acids long.

The genes are TRBV18 and TRBJ1-3, with 9 bases matching TRBD1. The CDR3 is 16 residues long. The trim removed 4 bases at V and 1 base at J, leaving 5 bases unmatched. Germline CDR1 reads KGHSH; CDR2 reads LQKENI. The DNA of the CDR3 is TGTGCCAGCTCACAGGGACAGGGTTTGTCTGGAAACACCATATATTTT. Its translation: CASSQGQGLSGNTIYF.

V usage is TRBV27 and J usage is TRBJ2-5; 9 nucleotides agree with TRBD2. The CDR3 totals 15 residues. J lost 2 bases, V lost 3 bases, and 4 bases had no gene match. Germline CDR1 and CDR2: MNHEY and SMNVEV (reference sequence). DNA of the CDR3: TGTGCCAGCAGTTTCTTAGCGGGAGCTCAAGAGACCCAGTACTTC. It specifies CASSFLAGAQETQYF.

This chain joins TRBV5-1 and TRBJ1-1; the D is unclear. Trimming pared 0 bases from V and 4 bases from J, leaving 10 bases between. The germline CDR1 and CDR2 sequences are SGHRS and YFSETQ. This CDR3 is built from 14 residues. CDR3 amino acids: CASSLAVGGTEAFF. In nucleotides, the CDR3 is TGCGCCAGCAGCTTGGCCGTGGGAGGCACTGAAGCTTTCTTT.

V and J are TRBV19 and TRBJ2-7, with D possibly being TRBD1 (6 bases). The CDR3 loop spans 17 amino acids. Trimming cost V 6 bases and J 3 bases, with 24 bases left between them. Looked up from germline, CDR1 is LNHDA and CDR2 is SQIVND (reference sequence). The CDR3 here is CASRNSPTGSGIYEQYF. CDR3 DNA: TGTGCCAGTAGGAACTCCCCTACAGGGTCAGGTATCTACGAGCAGTACTTC.

This chain joins TRBV3-1 (or the pseudogene TRBV3-2) and TRBJ2-1; 9 positions agree with TRBD2. V gave up 1 base and J gave up 2 bases; unmatched junction bases: 3. CDR3 length: 16 residues. In germline, CDR1 is LGHDT, CDR2 YNNKEL (reference sequence). The DNA for the CDR3 is TGTGCCAGCAGCCAAGTTGGCGGGAGGGCCTACAATGAGCAGTTCTTC. Residues: CASSQVGGRAYNEQFF.

Concerning this clone: At the DNA level, this CDR3 is encoded by other sequences in the same sample as well. The rearrangement links TRBV5-1 to TRBJ2-7; D not certain. V dropped 0 bases and J dropped 3 bases, with 4 bases sitting between them. Per germline, CDR1 SGHRS and CDR2 YFSETQ. The CDR3 length is 12 residues. The CDR3 reads CASSLGGYEQYF. In DNA form, the CDR3 reads TGCGCCAGCAGCTTGGGCGGCTACGAGCAGTACTTC.

The chain is built from TRBV27 and TRBJ2-1; 8 bases line up with TRBD1. Germline CDR1 is MNHEY and CDR2 is SMNVEV (reference sequence). The CDR3 is made up of 14 amino acids. V shed 7 bases and J 9 bases; nucleotides not matched to a gene: 11. CDR3 loop: CASKRPGQDSEQFF. DNA for the CDR3: TGTGCCAGCAAGAGGCCGGGACAGGACAGTGAGCAGTTCTTC.

The J gene is TRBJ2-7, the V gene TRBV5-1, with 9 bases that match TRBD2. Germline V gene sequence: CDR1 SGHRS, CDR2 YFSETQ. The CDR3 has 23 amino acids. V lost 0 bases and J lost 0; bases outside the gene matches: 25. The CDR3 loop reads CASSLAVGGRAPYQTLNSYEQYF. In DNA, the CDR3 is TGCGCCAGCAGCTTGGCCGTCGGCGGGAGGGCACCTTACCAAACCCTGAACTCCTACGAGCAGTACTTC.